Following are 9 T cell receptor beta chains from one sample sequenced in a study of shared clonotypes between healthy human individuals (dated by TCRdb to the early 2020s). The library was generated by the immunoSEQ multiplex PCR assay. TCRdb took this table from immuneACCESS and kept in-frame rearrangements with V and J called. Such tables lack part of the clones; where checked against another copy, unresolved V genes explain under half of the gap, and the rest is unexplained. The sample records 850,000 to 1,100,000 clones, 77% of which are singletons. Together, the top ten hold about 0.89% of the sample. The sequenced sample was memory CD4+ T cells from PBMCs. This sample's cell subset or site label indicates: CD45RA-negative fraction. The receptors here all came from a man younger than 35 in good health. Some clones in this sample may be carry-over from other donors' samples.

The CDR3 loop reads CASSPGRAVTF. The CDR3 nucleotides read TGTGCCAGCAGTCCCGGGCGAGCGGTGACTTTC. The V call is TRBV6-8, the J call TRBJ2-6; possible D gene TRBD2, 5 bases. The CDR3 has 11 residues. Trimming cost V 5 bases and J 17 bases, with 13 bases left between them. The V gene's germline CDR1 is MNHGY and CDR2 SAAAGT.

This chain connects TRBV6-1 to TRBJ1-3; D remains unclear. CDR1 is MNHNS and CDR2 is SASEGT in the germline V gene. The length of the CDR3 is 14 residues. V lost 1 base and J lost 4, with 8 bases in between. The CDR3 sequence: CASSEVLAGNTIYF. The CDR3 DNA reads TGTGCCAGCAGTGAAGTGCTAGCCGGAAACACCATATATTTT.

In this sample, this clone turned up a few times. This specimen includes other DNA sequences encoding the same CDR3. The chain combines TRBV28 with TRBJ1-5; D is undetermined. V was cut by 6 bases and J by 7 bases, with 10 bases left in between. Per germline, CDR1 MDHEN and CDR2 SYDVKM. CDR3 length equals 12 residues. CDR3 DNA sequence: TGTGCCAGCAGCGTCGGGAGCCAGCCCCAGCATTTT. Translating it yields CASSVGSQPQHF. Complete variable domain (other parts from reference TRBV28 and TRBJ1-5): DVKVTQSSRYLVKRTGEKVFLECVQDMDHENMFWYRQDPGLGLRLIYFSYDVKMKEKGDIPEGYSVSREKKERFSLILESASTNQTSMYLCASSVGSQPQHFGDGTRLSIL.

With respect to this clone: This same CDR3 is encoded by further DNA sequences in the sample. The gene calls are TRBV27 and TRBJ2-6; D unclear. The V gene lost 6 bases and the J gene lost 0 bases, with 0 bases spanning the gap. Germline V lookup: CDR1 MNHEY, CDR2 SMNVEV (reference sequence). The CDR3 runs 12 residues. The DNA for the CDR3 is TGTGCCAGCAGCTCTGGGGCCAACGTCCTGACTTTC. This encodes CASSSGANVLTF.

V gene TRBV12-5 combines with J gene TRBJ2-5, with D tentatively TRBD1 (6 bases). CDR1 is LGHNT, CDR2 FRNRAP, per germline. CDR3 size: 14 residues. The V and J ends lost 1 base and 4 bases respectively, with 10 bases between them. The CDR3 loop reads CASGLGGLGETQYF. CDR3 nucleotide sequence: TGTGCTAGTGGTTTGGGGGGGCTTGGAGAGACCCAGTACTTC.

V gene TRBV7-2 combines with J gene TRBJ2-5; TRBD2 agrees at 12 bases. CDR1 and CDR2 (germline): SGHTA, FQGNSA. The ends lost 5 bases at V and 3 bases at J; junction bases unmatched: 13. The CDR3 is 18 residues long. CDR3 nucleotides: TGTGCCAGCAGCCTGACTAGCGGGAGCGCAGGCCCCAAAGAGACCCAGTACTTC. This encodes CASSLTSGSAGPKETQYF.

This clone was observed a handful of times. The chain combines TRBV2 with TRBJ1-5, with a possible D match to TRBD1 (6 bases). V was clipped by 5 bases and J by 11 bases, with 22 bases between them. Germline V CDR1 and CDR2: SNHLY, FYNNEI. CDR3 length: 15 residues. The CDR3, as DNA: TGTGCCAGCAGTCGACAGGCGGCCCTAGGTATGGCCCAGCATTTT. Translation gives CASSRQAALGMAQHF.

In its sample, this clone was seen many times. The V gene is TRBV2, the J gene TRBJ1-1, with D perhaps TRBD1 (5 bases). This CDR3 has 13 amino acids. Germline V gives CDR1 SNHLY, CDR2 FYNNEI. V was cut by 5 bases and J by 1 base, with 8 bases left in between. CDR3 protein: CASSLQANTEAFF. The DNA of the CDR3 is TGTGCCAGCAGTTTACAGGCGAACACTGAAGCTTTCTTT.

The chain's CDR3 is CASKVTGGYEQYF. Here the CDR3 DNA reads TGTGCCAGCAAAGTTACGGGGGGCTACGAGCAGTACTTC. This chain links TRBV27 with TRBJ2-7; 7 bases match TRBD2. Germline loops: CDR1 MNHEY, CDR2 SMNVEV (reference sequence). J was trimmed by 3 bases and V by 7 bases; bases with no gene match: 6. This CDR3 is built from 13 residues.